This T cell receptor beta chain comes out of a study of blood T cell repertoires in COVID-19. Background on the study: The United States, Italy and Spain supplied acute and convalescent COVID-19 samples. The cDNA or gDNA used as material had been derived from T cells, B-cell-depleted T cells, or PBMCs.

Authors' analysis steps: Reference gene primer amplification gave estimated nucleated cell counts. TCRdb keeps only in-frame clones here, not all; method: immunoSEQ multiplex PCR. V and J calls and clone size are as listed in that table; D and trimming were resolved from the DNA. The sample carries about 60,000 clones, around 88% recorded once. With V trimmed by 3 bases and J by 5 bases, 11 bases remained unmatched. Germline values: CDR1 MDHEN, CDR2 SYDVKM. The CDR3 has 18 residues. The rearrangement links TRBV28 to TRBJ2-1; 12 nucleotides align to TRBD2. The clonotype comes from a man aged 60 to 69 with acute or convalescent COVID-19. The sequenced sample was peripheral blood. The CDR3 spells CASSFGLAGGPGDNEQFF. For the CDR3, the DNA is TGTGCCAGCAGTTTCGGGCTAGCGGGAGGGCCAGGGGACAATGAGCAGTTCTTC.